The 5 T cell receptor beta chains reported below all come from one sample, sequenced in a study of control samples from healthy donors and cancer patients. Here immunoSEQ multiplex PCR was the method, and the copy in TCRdb shows in-frame clones only, minus some. The repertoire holds about 120,000 clones, more than 70% seen once, with roughly 3.4% in the top ten. Sample: blood. Source of these receptors: a middle-aged man in good health.

The chain employs TRBV27 and TRBJ1-4, with 9 bases matching TRBD1. CDR1 is MNHEY, CDR2 SMNVEV, per germline (reference sequence). The CDR3 covers 15 residues. The trim removed 2 bases at V and 5 bases at J, leaving 3 bases unmatched. The CDR3 spells CASSLGGTGNEKLFF. The CDR3 nucleotides are TGTGCCAGCAGTTTAGGTGGGACAGGGAATGAAAAACTGTTTTTT. Full variable domain (rest looked up from reference TRBV27 and TRBJ1-4): EAQVTQNPRYLITVTGKKLTVTCSQNMNHEYMSWYRQDPGLGLRQIYYSMNVEVTDKGDVPEGYKVSRKEKRNFPLILESPSPNQTSLYFCASSLGGTGNEKLFFGSGTQLSVL.

The rearrangement links TRBV7-9 to TRBJ1-1; the D gene is possibly TRBD1 (5 bases). The CDR3 sequence is 17 residues long. The germline V gene encodes CDR1 SEHNR and CDR2 FQNEAQ (reference sequence). V gave up 1 base and J gave up 1 base, with 16 bases separating them. The CDR3 here is CASSLGRGGKWNTEAFF. The CDR3, as DNA: TGTGCCAGCAGCTTAGGCCGTGGGGGGAAGTGGAACACTGAAGCTTTCTTT.

The rearrangement joins TRBV28 to TRBJ2-7, with no clear D. Germline V gives CDR1 MDHEN, CDR2 SYDVKM. The germline V and J ends were trimmed by 6 bases and 6 bases, with 9 bases remaining between them. This CDR3 comprises 11 residues. CDR3 protein: CASSLRREQYF. CDR3 sequence (DNA): TGTGCCAGCAGCCTTCGACGCGAGCAGTACTTC.

V usage is TRBV2 and J usage is TRBJ1-2, with D tentatively TRBD1 (5 bases). Germline-derived CDR1 and CDR2 are SNHLY and FYNNEI. The length of the CDR3 is 13 residues. V was cut by 3 bases and J by 3 bases, with 8 bases left in between. CDR3 region: CASSEGRDYGYTF. In DNA, the CDR3 is TGTGCCAGCAGTGAGGGCAGGGACTATGGCTACACCTTC.

This clone was observed a single time. The rearrangement joins TRBV7-9 to TRBJ1-4; TRBD1 agrees at 9 bases. The V segment lost 5 bases and the J segment 7 bases; nucleotides outside the gene matches: 5. This CDR3 region has 14 residues. CDR1 and CDR2 (germline): SEHNR, FQNEAQ (reference sequence). The CDR3 nucleotides read TGTGCCAGCAGCCCGACAGGGGGTTTTGAAAAACTGTTTTTT. This codes for CASSPTGGFEKLFF.